This paragraph reports one T cell receptor (beta chain). This record comes from a study of blood T cell repertoires in COVID-19. Germline V gene data show CDR1 as MNHEY and CDR2 as SVGAGI. V lost 2 bases to trimming and J lost 6 bases; unmatched junction nucleotides: 5. The CDR3 totals 15 residues. Recruits, aged roughly 18 to 95 years, lived in roughly 22 US areas. Two negative PCRs, clearance, or symptom resolution characterized the recovered Cohort 3 donors. The assay was immunoSEQ multiplex PCR, and TCRdb's table has in-frame clones only and misses some. The sample has approximately 280,000 clones; around 85% are singletons.

The receptor was derived from a woman aged 45 to 65 who had recovered from COVID-19. The genes are TRBV6-5 and TRBJ1-1, with 11 bases aligning to TRBD1. The sample comprised PBMCs or T cells enriched from blood (not recorded which). The CDR3 region has the DNA TGTGCCAGCAGTTACATGGGACAGGGGGTCTCTGAAGCTTTCTTT. Translation: CASSYMGQGVSEAFF.